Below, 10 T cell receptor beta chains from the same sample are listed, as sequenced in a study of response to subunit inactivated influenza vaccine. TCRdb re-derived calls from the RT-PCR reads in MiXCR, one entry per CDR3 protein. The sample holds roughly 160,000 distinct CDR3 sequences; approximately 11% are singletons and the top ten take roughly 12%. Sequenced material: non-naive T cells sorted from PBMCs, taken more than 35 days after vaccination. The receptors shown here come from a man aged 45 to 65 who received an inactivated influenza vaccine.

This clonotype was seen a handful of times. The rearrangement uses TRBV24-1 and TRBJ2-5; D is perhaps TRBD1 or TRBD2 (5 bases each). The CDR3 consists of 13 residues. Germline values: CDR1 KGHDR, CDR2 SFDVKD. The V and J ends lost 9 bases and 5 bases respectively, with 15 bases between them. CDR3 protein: CATQASEGETQYF. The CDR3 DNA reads TGTGCCACCCAAGCCTCCGAGGGGGAGACCCAGTACTTC.

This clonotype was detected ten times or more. DNA of the CDR3: TGTGCCAGCAGCTTAGTGATTACGGGGCGTCTCTATGGCTACACCTTC. It is translated as CASSLVITGRLYGYTF. The gene calls are TRBV7-2 and TRBJ1-2, with D tentatively TRBD1 (5 bases). Trimming took off 1 base at V and 4 bases at J, with 16 bases between the two ends. CDR3 length: 16 residues. The germline V gene encodes CDR1 SGHTA and CDR2 FQGNSA.

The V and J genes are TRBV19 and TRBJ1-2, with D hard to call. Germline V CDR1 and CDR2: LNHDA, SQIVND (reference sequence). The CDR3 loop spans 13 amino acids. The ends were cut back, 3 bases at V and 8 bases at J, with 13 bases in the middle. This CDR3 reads CASSMNKRYGYTF. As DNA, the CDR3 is TGTGCCAGTAGTATGAACAAAAGATACGGCTACACCTTC.

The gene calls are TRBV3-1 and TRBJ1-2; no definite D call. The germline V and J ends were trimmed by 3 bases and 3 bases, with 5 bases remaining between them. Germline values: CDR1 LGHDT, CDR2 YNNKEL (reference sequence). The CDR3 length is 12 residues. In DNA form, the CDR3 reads TGTGCCAGCAGCCAGGGGTACTATGGCTACACCTTC. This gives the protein CASSQGYYGYTF.

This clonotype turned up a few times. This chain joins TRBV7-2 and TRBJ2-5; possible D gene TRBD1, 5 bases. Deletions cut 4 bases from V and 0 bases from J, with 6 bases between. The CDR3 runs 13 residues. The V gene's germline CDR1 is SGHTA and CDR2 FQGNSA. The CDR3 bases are TGTGCCAGCAGCTACAGGTACCAAGAGACCCAGTACTTC. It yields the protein CASSYRYQETQYF. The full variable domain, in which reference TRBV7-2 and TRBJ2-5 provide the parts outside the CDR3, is GAGVSQSPSNKVTEKGKDVELRCDPISGHTALYWYRQSLGQGLEFLIYFQGNSAPDKSGLPSDRFSAERTGGSVSTLTIQRTQQEDSAVYLCASSYRYQETQYFGPGTRLLVL.

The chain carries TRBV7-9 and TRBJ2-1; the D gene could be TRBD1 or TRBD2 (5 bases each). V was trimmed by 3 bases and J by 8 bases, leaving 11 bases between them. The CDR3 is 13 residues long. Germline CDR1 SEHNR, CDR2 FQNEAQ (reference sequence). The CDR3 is CASSFPWGHEQFF. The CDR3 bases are TGTGCCAGCAGCTTCCCCTGGGGACATGAGCAGTTCTTC.

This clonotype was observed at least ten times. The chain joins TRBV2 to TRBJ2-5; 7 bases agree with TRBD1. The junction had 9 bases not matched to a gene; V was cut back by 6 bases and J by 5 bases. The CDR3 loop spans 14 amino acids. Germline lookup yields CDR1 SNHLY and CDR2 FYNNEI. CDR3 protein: CASRQGQISETQYF. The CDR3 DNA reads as TGTGCCAGCAGACAGGGACAGATTTCGGAGACCCAGTACTTC.

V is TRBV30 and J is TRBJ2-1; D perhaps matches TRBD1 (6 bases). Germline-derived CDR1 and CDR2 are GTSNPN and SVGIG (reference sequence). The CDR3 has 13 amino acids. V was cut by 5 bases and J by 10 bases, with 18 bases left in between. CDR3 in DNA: TGTGCCTGGGCTCGCGATGGGGGCCGCGAGCAGTTCTTC. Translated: CAWARDGGREQFF.

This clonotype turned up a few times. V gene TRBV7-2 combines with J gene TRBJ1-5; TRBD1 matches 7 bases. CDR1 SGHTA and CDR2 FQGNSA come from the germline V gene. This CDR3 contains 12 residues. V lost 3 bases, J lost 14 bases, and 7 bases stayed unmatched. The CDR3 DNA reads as TGTGCCAGCAGCTTTAGACAGGGAGCTAAGCATTTT. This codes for CASSFRQGAKHF.

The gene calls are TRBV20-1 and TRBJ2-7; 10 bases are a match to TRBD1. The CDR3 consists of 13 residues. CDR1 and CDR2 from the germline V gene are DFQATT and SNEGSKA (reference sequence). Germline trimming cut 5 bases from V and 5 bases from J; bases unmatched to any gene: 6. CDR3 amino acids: CSAPGTGAHEQYF. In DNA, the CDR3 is TGCAGTGCTCCCGGGACAGGGGCCCACGAGCAGTACTTC.